The sequence of this T cell receptor (beta chain) was determined in a study of blood T cell repertoires in COVID-19. Study-level information: Researchers got acute and convalescent COVID-19 samples from the United States, Italy and Spain.

Original methodology: Researchers report that nucleated cell counts were estimated from reference gene primer amplification. Data came from immunoSEQ multiplex PCR; TCRdb stores just in-frame clones and leaves some out. V, J and clone size derive from that table, while D and trimming were established from the DNA sequence. The sample includes about 440,000 clones, about 91% of them seen just once. V was clipped by 6 bases and J by 5 bases, with 12 bases between them. Germline V gene lookup returns CDR1 KGHDR and CDR2 SFDVKD. This CDR3 contains 13 residues. The receptor comes from a woman in her forties or fifties with COVID-19, enrolled during active disease. The sample comprised peripheral blood. This sequence joins TRBV24-1 and TRBJ2-5; TRBD2 might be the D (6 bases). The DNA of the CDR3 is TGTGCCACCAGTCCCGATCGGGGGGAGACCCAGTACTTC. This codes for CATSPDRGETQYF.